This T cell receptor beta chain appears in the sequencing data of a study of Graves' ophthalmopathy and Graves' hyperthyroidism. Study-wide findings and caveats: In blood appeared most of the expanded thyroid clonotypes whose frequency exceeded 0.001.

A few counts support this clonotype. The antigen is undetermined. Ophthalmopathy-affected donors exhibited moderate-to-severe activity, CAS ≥3, NOSPECS ≥4, and duration under 3 months. Reliance was placed on clinical symptoms, serum thyroxine, TRAb, thyroid ultrasound and orbital computed tomography for diagnosis. Someone took the PBMCs out of approximately 9.2 ml of fresh peripheral blood. Germline V gene lookup returns CDR1 SNHLY and CDR2 FYNNEI. The V gene lost 6 bases and the J gene lost 5 bases, with 19 bases spanning the gap. The CDR3 has 15 amino acids. As the template, RNA transcripts were used to amplify TCR beta CDR3 regions. RT-PCR in the first round used HTBI primers; a second-round multiplex PCR followed. Via MiXCR, TCRdb re-called the multiplex PCR reads, giving one row per CDR3 protein. The sample contains around 670,000 distinct CDR3 sequences, 35% to 50% of which appear only once.

The chain carries TRBV2 and TRBJ2-5; TRBD2 is a possible D gene (5 bases). This receptor was identified in an adult man with Graves' ophthalmopathy. Sequencing was carried out using peripheral blood. CDR3 sequence: CASRRARSSWETQYF. The CDR3 DNA follows: TGTGCCAGCAGGAGGGCCAGAAGCAGTTGGGAGACCCAGTACTTC. The full variable domain, rest sourced from reference TRBV2 and TRBJ2-5, is EPEVTQTPSHQVTQMGQEVILRCVPISNHLYFYWYRQILGQKVEFLVSFYNNEISEKSEIFDDQFSVERPDGSNFTLKIRSTKLEDSAMYFCASRRARSSWETQYFGPGTRLLVL.